These 23 T cell receptor beta chains were all obtained from the same sample, sequenced in a study of TIL therapy for anti-PD-1-resistant metastatic lung cancer. Sequencing used immunoSEQ v3. The table came from immunoSEQ multiplex PCR; TCRdb's copy has only in-frame clones and leaves some out. The sample carries about 60,000 clones, around nine tenths recorded once. Time point noted: pre-treatment sample, taken before nivolumab and TIL therapy. Sequenced here: blood, sampled at baseline. These receptors came from a person aged 25 to 85 with non-small cell lung cancer.

The chain recombines TRBV27 with TRBJ2-7; no clear D gene. V lost 3 bases and J 0 bases, leaving 6 bases between the germline ends. CDR3 length: 13 amino acids. Germline loops: CDR1 MNHEY, CDR2 SMNVEV (reference sequence). The CDR3 loop is CASSFRPSYEQYF. DNA of the CDR3: TGTGCCAGCAGTTTTCGCCCCTCCTACGAGCAGTACTTC.

This clone has a single count. The chain carries TRBV27 and TRBJ2-2, with D tentatively TRBD1 or TRBD2 (6 bases each). This CDR3 is 16 amino acids long. Trimming pared 3 bases from V and 4 bases from J, leaving 15 bases between. Germline V gene sequence: CDR1 MNHEY, CDR2 SMNVEV (reference sequence). This CDR3 is CASSLGWGAGTGELFF. Here the CDR3 DNA reads TGTGCCAGCAGTTTGGGGTGGGGGGCCGGCACCGGGGAGCTGTTTTTT.

This chain links TRBV9 with TRBJ2-7; no clear D gene. Trimming cost V 3 bases and J 4 bases, with 11 bases left between them. This CDR3 has 13 residues. Germline lookup yields CDR1 SGDLS and CDR2 YYNGEE. CDR3 sequence (DNA): TGTGCCAGCAGCGCCACAGTTGGGTACGAGCAGTACTTC. This encodes CASSATVGYEQYF.

The V and J genes are TRBV7-6 and TRBJ2-7; possibly TRBD1 or TRBD2 for D (5 bases each). The CDR3 spans 12 residues. V was trimmed by 5 bases and J by 3 bases, leaving 8 bases between them. Germline V lookup: CDR1 SGHVS, CDR2 FNYEAQ. CDR3 loop: CASSGDGYEQYF. The CDR3 DNA reads as TGTGCCAGCAGCGGGGACGGCTACGAGCAGTACTTC.

The chain carries TRBV28 and TRBJ1-2; TRBD1 aligns across 7 bases. V lost 7 bases and J lost 0; bases outside the gene matches: 17. CDR3 length: 18 amino acids. Per germline, CDR1 MDHEN and CDR2 SYDVKM. Written as DNA, the CDR3 is TGTGCCAGCACTGAATACAGGGGCCGCAGCCATTCTAACTATGGCTACACCTTC. Protein sequence: CASTEYRGRSHSNYGYTF.

This chain links TRBV5-1 with TRBJ2-2, with D tentatively TRBD1 (6 bases). Deletions cut 1 base from V and 0 bases from J, with 10 bases between. The germline V gene encodes CDR1 SGHRS and CDR2 YFSETQ. The CDR3 length is 16 residues. CDR3 sequence: CASSLRTDANTGELFF. In nucleotides, the CDR3 is TGCGCCAGCAGCTTGAGGACAGACGCGAACACCGGGGAGCTGTTTTTT.

The chain is built from TRBV30 and TRBJ1-1; possibly TRBD1 for D (5 bases). V gave up 5 bases and J gave up 8 bases, with 18 bases separating them. Germline CDR1 is GTSNPN and CDR2 is SVGIG (reference sequence). The length of the CDR3 is 13 residues. CDR3 DNA sequence: TGTGCCTGGGGGCCGATGGGGGAGGGCGAAGCTTTCTTT. This encodes CAWGPMGEGEAFF.

The chain joins TRBV28 to TRBJ2-2; no reliable D call. The CDR3 totals 14 residues. V lost 6 bases and J lost 1, with 9 bases in between. In germline, CDR1 is MDHEN, CDR2 SYDVKM. The CDR3 loop reads CASRVPGNTGELFF. The CDR3 DNA reads TGTGCCAGCAGGGTGCCGGGGAACACCGGGGAGCTGTTTTTT. The complete variable domain, with remaining parts taken from reference TRBV28 and TRBJ2-2, reads DVKVTQSSRYLVKRTGEKVFLECVQDMDHENMFWYRQDPGLGLRLIYFSYDVKMKEKGDIPEGYSVSREKKERFSLILESASTNQTSMYLCASRVPGNTGELFFGEGSRLTVL.

The V gene is TRBV3-1 (or the pseudogene TRBV3-2), the J gene TRBJ1-5, with 8 bases aligning to TRBD1. The CDR3 sequence is 14 residues long. Unmatched junction bases numbered 0, after V lost 1 base and J lost 4 bases. Germline CDR1 reads LGHDT; CDR2 reads YNNKEL (reference sequence). CDR3 sequence (DNA): TGTGCCAGCAGCCAAGGGACAGGGAATCAGCCCCAGCATTTT. Residues: CASSQGTGNQPQHF.

This rearrangement joins TRBV27 to TRBJ2-1; D is ambiguous. The CDR3 totals 15 residues. Germline V CDR1 and CDR2: MNHEY, SMNVEV (reference sequence). V was shortened by 5 bases and J by 4 bases, with 15 bases between the two germline ends. DNA for the CDR3: TGTGCCAGCAGTGACCGGACGTTGGGGTACAATGAGCAGTTCTTC. Amino acids: CASSDRTLGYNEQFF.

The J gene is TRBJ2-6, the V gene TRBV28, with a weak D call TRBD2 (5 bases). Trimming shortened V by 8 bases and J by 0 bases, and 11 bases separated the two germline ends. Germline V gives CDR1 MDHEN, CDR2 SYDVKM. The CDR3 loop spans 15 amino acids. This CDR3 reads CASVYAGSGANVLTF. CDR3 nucleotide sequence: TGTGCCAGCGTTTACGCGGGCTCTGGGGCCAACGTCCTGACTTTC.

The chain uses TRBV12-5 and TRBJ1-2, with 9 bases matching TRBD1. The CDR3 runs to 14 residues. The V gene's germline CDR1 is LGHNT and CDR2 FRNRAP. V dropped 6 bases and J dropped 4; count of bases not matched to a gene: 6. CDR3 sequence: CASGSYRGRYGYTF. The CDR3 nucleotides are TGTGCTAGTGGGTCTTACAGGGGGCGCTATGGCTACACCTTC.

This chain uses TRBV6-5 with TRBJ2-7; D unresolved. Germline CDR1 MNHEY, CDR2 SVGAGI. Trimming cost V 11 bases and J 3 bases, with 14 bases left between them. CDR3 size: 12 residues. The chain's CDR3 is CAVTGGLYEQYF. The CDR3 coding sequence is TGTGCCGTCACGGGTGGGCTCTACGAGCAGTACTTC.

The table lists this clone with a count of one. V is TRBV6-5 and J is TRBJ2-7, with D possibly being TRBD1 (6 bases). CDR3 length: 13 residues. Trimming removed 6 bases at V and 2 bases at J, with 11 bases between. Per the germline V gene, CDR1 is MNHEY and CDR2 is SVGAGI. Written as DNA, the CDR3 is TGTGCCAGCAGAGGGGGACGAGCCTACGAGCAGTACTTC. Encoded protein: CASRGGRAYEQYF.

V is TRBV10-1 and J is TRBJ1-2, with D possibly matching TRBD1 (6 bases). The V end was cut by 0 bases, the J end by 8 bases, with 10 bases between. Germline lookup yields CDR1 WNHNN and CDR2 SYGVQD (reference sequence). The CDR3 is 13 amino acids. Here the CDR3 reads CASSESQGRGYTF. In DNA, the CDR3 is TGCGCCAGCAGTGAGTCACAGGGAAGGGGCTACACCTTC.

CDR3 DNA: TGCAGCGTTGAATTCGGAGGCACTGAAGCTTTCTTT. Protein: CSVEFGGTEAFF. The rearrangement links TRBV29-1 to TRBJ1-1, with unresolved D. Germline assignment: CDR1 SQVTM and CDR2 ANQGSEA. V was cut by 2 bases and J by 4 bases, with 8 bases left in between. CDR3 length: 12 residues.

CDR3 nucleotides: TGTGCCAGCAGCTCGGGGGACCGGATCGTGGGCTACACCTTC. This translates into CASSSGDRIVGYTF. The chain recombines TRBV5-4 with TRBJ1-2, with D tentatively TRBD1 (5 bases). CDR3 length: 14 amino acids. Germline CDR1 and CDR2: SGHNT and YYREEE (reference sequence). Deletions cut 3 bases from V and 8 bases from J, with 17 bases between.

The V gene is TRBV6-4, the J gene TRBJ1-4; TRBD1 agrees at 8 bases. The germline CDR1 and CDR2 sequences are MRHNA and SNTAGT. Trimming cost V 9 bases and J 5 bases; bases outside gene matches: 5. The CDR3 length is 13 residues. For the CDR3, the DNA is TGTGCCAGACAGGGGGGGGAAAATGAAAAACTGTTTTTT. Amino acid sequence: CARQGGENEKLFF.

The genes are TRBV7-9 and TRBJ2-1; D could derive from TRBD1 or TRBD2 (5 bases each). Germline CDR1 SEHNR, CDR2 FQNEAQ (reference sequence). The CDR3 spans 16 residues. The V gene lost 2 bases and the J gene lost 6 bases, with 17 bases spanning the gap. The CDR3 nucleotides are TGTGCCAGCAGCTTATGGGGCGGGCTGGAGTCCAATGAGCAGTTCTTC. This sequence encodes CASSLWGGLESNEQFF.

The rearrangement uses TRBV4-2 and TRBJ2-1; 12 nucleotides line up with TRBD2. This CDR3 is 17 amino acids long. CDR1 is LGHNA, CDR2 YNFKEQ, per germline. Trimming took 3 bases from V and 6 from J; bases not matched to a gene: 9. The CDR3 DNA reads TGTGCCAGCAGCCAGGATTGGACTAGCGGGGCAATCAATGAGCAGTTCTTC. Amino acid sequence: CASSQDWTSGAINEQFF.

The chain carries TRBV6-5 and TRBJ1-1, with 8 nucleotides matching TRBD1. From germline, CDR1 is MNHEY and CDR2 SVGAGI. Germline trimming cut 4 bases from V and 4 bases from J; bases unmatched to any gene: 8. The CDR3 is 15 amino acids. CDR3 in amino acids: CASSSGQGGSTEAFF. The CDR3 DNA reads as TGTGCCAGCAGTTCAGGACAGGGAGGGAGCACTGAAGCTTTCTTT.

The chain carries TRBV4-1 and TRBJ2-1; D might be TRBD1 (6 bases). Germline CDR1 is MGHRA and CDR2 is YSYEKL. CDR3 size: 15 residues. V lost 4 bases to trimming and J lost 6 bases, with 16 bases between them. The CDR3 DNA reads TGCGCCAGCAGCCGTGCGACAGGCTCCATCAATGAGCAGTTCTTC. Residues: CASSRATGSINEQFF.

The rearrangement links TRBV28 to TRBJ2-7, with 13 bases fitting TRBD2. CDR3 size: 15 residues. Germline V gene data show CDR1 as MDHEN and CDR2 as SYDVKM. Unmatched junction bases numbered 5, after V lost 5 bases and J lost 4 bases. This CDR3 reads CASSPLLAGGYEQYF. The CDR3 nucleotides are TGTGCCAGCAGTCCGCTACTAGCGGGAGGGTACGAGCAGTACTTC.